This passage covers 19 T cell receptor beta chains from one sample sequenced in a study of cytomegalovirus exposure and HLA in healthy donors. A multiplex PCR was run with 60 Vbeta primers and 13 Jbeta primers. Only in-frame clones appear in the TCRdb table, and some are missing; sequencing was by immunoSEQ multiplex PCR. The sample carries about 180,000 clones, around 79% recorded once. The sample comprised PBMCs. These TCRs come from a woman aged 50 to 60 in good health and CMV-seronegative.

The rearrangement links TRBV5-4 to TRBJ2-3; TRBD2 aligns across 8 bases. The junction had 11 bases not matched to a gene; V was cut back by 4 bases and J by 4 bases. Germline CDR1 SGHNT, CDR2 YYREEE (reference sequence). The CDR3 runs 16 residues. CDR3 in amino acids: CASSPIRLAKPDTQYF. DNA of the CDR3: TGTGCCAGCAGCCCCATTCGACTAGCGAAACCAGATACGCAGTATTTT.

The rearrangement joins TRBV15 to TRBJ1-5, with a weak D call TRBD1 (6 bases). This CDR3 contains 14 residues. Trimming took off 9 bases at V and 0 bases at J, with 12 bases between the two ends. Germline V CDR1 and CDR2: LNHNV, YYDKDF (reference sequence). The CDR3: CATSKGVSNQPQHF. CDR3 nucleotides: TGTGCCACGTCCAAGGGGGTTAGCAATCAGCCCCAGCATTTT.

V is TRBV29-1 and J is TRBJ2-5, with a weak D call TRBD2 (6 bases). The germline V gene encodes CDR1 SQVTM and CDR2 ANQGSEA. The CDR3 has 13 residues. V was trimmed by 4 bases and J by 4 bases, leaving 13 bases between them. CDR3 residues: CSVAGLGGETQYF. The DNA of the CDR3 is TGCAGCGTTGCGGGCTTGGGGGGAGAGACCCAGTACTTC.

V gene TRBV7-2 combines with J gene TRBJ2-7; D remains unclear. The V end was cut by 2 bases, the J end by 0 bases, with 8 bases between. Germline loops: CDR1 SGHTA, CDR2 FQGNSA. CDR3 length equals 14 residues. The CDR3 coding sequence is TGTGCCAGCAGCTTAAGCATTATCTCCTACGAGCAGTACTTC. Its protein product is CASSLSIISYEQYF.

The rearrangement links TRBV6-1 to TRBJ2-3; D gene ambiguous. Trimming stripped 6 bases from V and 5 bases from J, with 12 bases between. Germline assignment: CDR1 MNHNS and CDR2 SASEGT. The CDR3 spans 13 residues. DNA for the CDR3: TGTGCCAGCAGCTTATCAACTGGAGATACGCAGTATTTT. It translates to CASSLSTGDTQYF.

This chain joins TRBV5-4 and TRBJ2-2; D is possibly TRBD1 (6 bases). The germline V gene encodes CDR1 SGHNT and CDR2 YYREEE (reference sequence). Trimming removed 1 base from V and 4 bases from J, with 11 bases in between. This CDR3 is built from 15 residues. CDR3 nucleotides: TGTGCCAGCAGCTTGCGTGGGGGCAGCACCGGGGAGCTGTTTTTT. Protein sequence: CASSLRGGSTGELFF. Using reference TRBV5-4 and TRBJ2-2 for the parts outside the CDR3, the full variable domain is ETGVTQSPTHLIKTRGQQVTLRCSSQSGHNTVSWYQQALGQGPQFIFQYYREEENGRGNFPPRFSGLQFPNYSSELNVNALELDDSALYLCASSLRGGSTGELFFGEGSRLTVL.

This clone was counted once. The chain employs TRBV19 and TRBJ2-1; 8 nucleotides line up with TRBD1. This CDR3 contains 16 residues. V gave up 7 bases and J gave up 1 base; unmatched junction bases: 9. The germline gives CDR1 LNHDA, CDR2 SQIVND (reference sequence). CDR3 DNA sequence: TGTGCCAGTACCTCAGGACAGGGCGCATCCTACAATGAGCAGTTCTTC. It yields the protein CASTSGQGASYNEQFF.

The chain employs TRBV9 and TRBJ1-4, with D tentatively TRBD1 (6 bases). From germline, CDR1 is SGDLS and CDR2 YYNGEE. V gave up 4 bases and J gave up 2 bases, with 18 bases separating them. CDR3 size: 17 residues. The CDR3 region has the DNA TGTGCCAGCAGCCCCAAACCCCAGACAGGCACTAATGAAAAACTGTTTTTT. Translating it yields CASSPKPQTGTNEKLFF. The complete variable domain, with remaining parts taken from reference TRBV9 and TRBJ1-4, reads DSGVTQTPKHLITATGQRVTLRCSPRSGDLSVYWYQQSLDQGLQFLIQYYNGEERAKGNILERFSAQQFPDLHSELNLSSLELGDSALYFCASSPKPQTGTNEKLFFGSGTQLSVL.

The chain joins TRBV7-9 to TRBJ1-4; 9 bases match TRBD1. The germline V gene has CDR1 SEHNR and CDR2 FQNEAQ (reference sequence). The CDR3 contains 14 residues. The V gene end was trimmed by 3 bases and the J gene end by 7 bases; junction bases not matched to a gene: 3. The CDR3 DNA follows: TGTGCCAGCAGCTTGGGGACAGGGATTGAAAAACTGTTTTTT. It specifies CASSLGTGIEKLFF.

The rearrangement uses TRBV7-2 and TRBJ1-2; no firm D call. V dropped 1 base and J dropped 2 bases, with 11 bases sitting between them. Germline V lookup: CDR1 SGHTA, CDR2 FQGNSA. This CDR3 is built from 15 residues. CDR3 amino acids: CASSLGGSGNYGYTF. DNA of the CDR3: TGTGCCAGCAGCTTAGGGGGAAGCGGCAACTATGGCTACACCTTC.

The J gene is TRBJ2-3, the V gene TRBV7-9, with 11 bases identical to TRBD2. The CDR3 has 15 residues. V was pared by 4 bases and J by 1 base, with 1 base of the junction left unmatched. Germline assignment: CDR1 SEHNR and CDR2 FQNEAQ (reference sequence). The CDR3 DNA reads as TGTGCCAGCAGCTCGGGACTAGCGGGCACAGATACGCAGTATTTT. This gives the protein CASSSGLAGTDTQYF.

The chain couples TRBV2 to TRBJ1-1, with D unclear. There are 14 residues in the CDR3. The V gene lost 6 bases and the J gene lost 1 base, with 12 bases spanning the gap. Per germline, CDR1 SNHLY and CDR2 FYNNEI. The CDR3 coding sequence is TGTGCCAGCAGGGAGGACTTAGGGAACACTGAAGCTTTCTTT. This translates into CASREDLGNTEAFF.

J is TRBJ2-3 and V is TRBV5-1; 14 bases are a match to TRBD2. This CDR3 has 18 amino acids. Looked up from germline, CDR1 is SGHRS and CDR2 is YFSETQ. Trimming removed 4 bases from V and 0 bases from J; junction bases left unmatched: 7. In nucleotides, the CDR3 is TGCGCCAGCAGCACGGGACTAGCGGGAGTGTTGAGCACAGATACGCAGTATTTT. It is translated as CASSTGLAGVLSTDTQYF.

V usage is TRBV7-2 and J usage is TRBJ1-6; D possibly corresponds to TRBD1 (5 bases). The CDR3 runs to 15 residues. Per germline, CDR1 SGHTA and CDR2 FQGNSA. Trimming took off 1 base at V and 7 bases at J, with 11 bases between the two ends. The DNA for the CDR3 is TGTGCCAGCAGCTTAGTGGGGCAGGGAAATTCACCCCTCCACTTT. The encoded protein is CASSLVGQGNSPLHF.

This chain uses TRBV5-8 with TRBJ1-5; D is possibly TRBD1 (6 bases). V was shortened by 6 bases and J by 3 bases, with 13 bases between the two germline ends. The V gene's germline CDR1 is SGHTS and CDR2 YDEGEE. The CDR3 length is 14 residues. The CDR3 sequence: CASTLRGYNQPQHF. The CDR3 nucleotides read TGTGCCAGCACCCTTAGGGGGTACAATCAGCCCCAGCATTTT.

The chain employs TRBV27 and TRBJ1-2, with 9 positions matching TRBD1. CDR3 size: 18 residues. Germline CDR1 and CDR2: MNHEY and SMNVEV (reference sequence). J gave up 2 bases and V 6 bases, and 16 bases lay outside the gene matches. CDR3 sequence reads: CASSRAGTGLEVNYGYTF. CDR3 sequence (DNA): TGTGCCAGCAGCCGAGCCGGGACAGGGCTCGAAGTGAACTATGGCTACACCTTC.

The gene calls are TRBV2 and TRBJ1-3; tentative D call: TRBD1 (6 bases). With 5 bases removed from V and 4 bases from J, the gap between germline ends came to 9 bases. Germline CDR1 reads SNHLY; CDR2 reads FYNNEI. The CDR3 consists of 13 residues. The CDR3 nucleotides are TGTGCCAGCAGTCCTGGACAGGGAAACACCATATATTTT. Translating it yields CASSPGQGNTIYF.

The V call is TRBV5-8, the J call TRBJ2-7, with 10 positions matching TRBD2. Germline loops: CDR1 SGHTS, CDR2 YDEGEE. Germline trimming cut 4 bases from V and 2 bases from J; bases unmatched to any gene: 15. The CDR3 totals 18 residues. DNA for the CDR3: TGTGCCAGCAGCCATCGGCTAGCGGGGGCCCCATCACCCTACGAGCAGTACTTC. This translates into CASSHRLAGAPSPYEQYF.

The V gene is TRBV10-3, the J gene TRBJ2-7, with 9 nucleotides matching TRBD1. Looked up from germline, CDR1 is ENHRY and CDR2 is SYGVKD. V trimming: 10 bases; J trimming: 0 bases; junction bases outside the gene matches: 13. The CDR3 is 16 amino acids. The CDR3 here is CATLPRGQGLSYEQYF. In nucleotides, the CDR3 is TGTGCCACCCTACCGAGGGGACAGGGCCTCTCCTACGAGCAGTACTTC.